Presented here are 9 T cell receptor beta chains from one specimen sequenced in a study of blood T cell repertoires in COVID-19. The table came from immunoSEQ multiplex PCR; TCRdb's copy has only in-frame clones and leaves some out. The table lists just over 300,000 clones, around 86% of them singletons, with approximately 4.1% in the top ten. Material for sequencing was PBMCs or T cells enriched from blood (not recorded which). The receptors were sampled from a man aged 25-40 years who had recovered from COVID-19.

The DNA for the CDR3 is TGCGCCAGCAGCTTGGGTTTAGCGGGCCTCTCCTACAATGAGCAGTTCTTC. This encodes CASSLGLAGLSYNEQFF. The chain joins TRBV5-1 to TRBJ2-1; TRBD2 aligns across 7 bases. CDR3 length: 17 amino acids. The junction had 6 bases not matched to a gene; V was cut back by 0 bases and J by 0 bases. Germline V gives CDR1 SGHRS, CDR2 YFSETQ.

The V call is TRBV11-2, the J call TRBJ1-1; D is perhaps TRBD1 (5 bases). Trimming left V 6 bases short and J 5 bases short, with 16 bases between. The CDR3 spans 14 residues. CDR1 SGHAT and CDR2 FQNNGV come from the germline V gene. The CDR3 protein is CASRTRAMRTEAFF. The DNA for the CDR3 is TGTGCCAGCAGGACCAGGGCCATGAGGACTGAAGCTTTCTTT. The full variable domain, in which reference TRBV11-2 and TRBJ1-1 provide the parts outside the CDR3, is EAGVAQSPRYKIIEKRQSVAFWCNPISGHATLYWYQQILGQGPKLLIQFQNNGVVDDSQLPKDRFSAERLKGVDSTLKIQPAKLEDSAVYLCASRTRAMRTEAFFGQGTRLTVV.

This clone has a handful of counts. The chain employs TRBV5-1 and TRBJ1-2; D gene uncertain. The CDR3 runs 12 residues. Trimming cost V 6 bases and J 8 bases, with 14 bases left between them. In germline, CDR1 is SGHRS, CDR2 YFSETQ. The CDR3 spells CASTLGGEGYTF. Written as DNA, the CDR3 is TGCGCCAGCACCCTGGGAGGAGAGGGCTACACCTTC.

The chain joins TRBV10-3 to TRBJ2-7, with a weak D call TRBD2 (6 bases). This CDR3 is built from 14 residues. V was shortened by 10 bases and J by 0 bases, with 16 bases between the two germline ends. Germline V CDR1 and CDR2: ENHRY, SYGVKD. The CDR3 bases are TGTGCCACCACCTTGGAGGGCACCTCCTACGAGCAGTACTTC. This gives the protein CATTLEGTSYEQYF.

This rearrangement joins TRBV12-3 or TRBV12-4 to TRBJ2-5; perhaps TRBD2 as D (5 bases). The CDR3 is made up of 13 amino acids. V lost 7 bases and J lost 1, with 10 bases in between. The CDR3 nucleotides are TGTGCCAGCACCTCCCGGGGCCAAGAGACCCAGTACTTC. Amino acid sequence: CASTSRGQETQYF.

This chain joins TRBV18 and TRBJ1-6; no clear D. The CDR3 has 14 residues. The germline V gene has CDR1 KGHSH and CDR2 LQKENI. With 3 bases removed from V and 3 bases from J, the gap between germline ends came to 6 bases. DNA of the CDR3: TGTGCCAGCTCACCCGAACTCTATAATTCACCCCTCCACTTT. Its translation is CASSPELYNSPLHF.

The chain combines TRBV20-1 with TRBJ2-4; D may be TRBD2 (5 bases). Looked up from germline, CDR1 is DFQATT and CDR2 is SNEGSKA (reference sequence). V was shortened by 5 bases and J by 9 bases, with 11 bases between the two germline ends. The CDR3 is made up of 11 amino acids. The CDR3 DNA reads TGCAGTGCTGCGGAGGACGGCATTCAGTACTTC. Protein sequence: CSAAEDGIQYF.

The chain uses TRBV5-4 and TRBJ2-1; maybe TRBD2 (5 bases). Trimming cost V 1 base and J 6 bases, with 11 bases left between them. The germline gives CDR1 SGHNT, CDR2 YYREEE (reference sequence). The CDR3 has 14 residues. The CDR3 DNA reads TGTGCCAGCAGCTTGTCTGGGAGCGTCAATGAGCAGTTCTTC. It yields the protein CASSLSGSVNEQFF.

This clone has just a few counts. The J gene is TRBJ2-7, the V gene TRBV27; the match to TRBD2 covers 9 bases. With 6 bases clipped from V and 5 bases from J, the junction kept 29 bases outside the gene matches. The CDR3 contains 21 residues. CDR1 MNHEY and CDR2 SMNVEV come from the germline V gene (reference sequence). The CDR3 region is CASSPRGSRQAGGPSLNEQYF. The DNA of the CDR3 is TGTGCCAGCAGCCCCAGGGGGTCAAGGCAGGCGGGAGGGCCCTCCCTAAACGAGCAGTACTTC.